The clone carrying this TCR beta chain was observed a few times. The antigen remains undetermined. Single viable CD3+CD4+CD8-CD45RO+ cells were sorted as the memory CD4+ T cells. The sample belongs to a study of memory CD4+ T cells and cytomegalovirus serostatus. Across the study: Of the healthy Belgian adults, 9 were CMV seropositive and around 22 seronegative. Study-level results: Each of 67 CMV-associated TCRbeta sequences occurred in one to five individuals. Repertoires predicted CMV serostatus with median bootstrapped AUC of around 0.95.

Sequencing was performed with immunoSEQ multiplex PCR; in TCRdb, only in-frame clones are kept and a portion is missing. Of about 56,000 clones listed, 82% are singletons. This CDR3 has 12 amino acids. Trimming removed 0 bases at V and 10 bases at J, with 12 bases between. Germline values: CDR1 GTSNPN, CDR2 SVGIG (reference sequence). Input material: memory CD4+ T cells from blood. The rearrangement links TRBV30 to TRBJ1-1; D is uncertain. The sequence was collected from an adult in good health and CMV-seronegative. Written as DNA, the CDR3 is TGTGCCTGGAGTGTCCCGGGGAGACGAGCTTTCTTT. This gives the protein CAWSVPGRRAFF.